What follows are 9 T cell receptor beta chains derived from one specimen sequenced in a study of blood T cell repertoires in COVID-19 (dated by TCRdb to the early 2020s). The method was the immunoSEQ multiplex PCR assay. The immuneACCESS repertoire file appears here via TCRdb, limited to in-frame rearrangements. These files lack a portion of the clones; in checked studies, under half of the deficit traces to unresolved V genes, and the cause of the others is not known. This sample lists about 200,000 clones; roughly nine tenths were detected once. 0.75% to 0.95% of the sample goes to the ten largest clones. Sequenced: peripheral blood. These receptors originate from a woman aged 70-85 years with acute or convalescent COVID-19.

The table lists this clone with a count of one. The rearrangement joins TRBV11-2 to TRBJ1-6; D remains unclear. Trimming left V 0 bases short and J 4 bases short, with 4 bases between. This CDR3 contains 14 residues. CDR1 and CDR2 from the germline V gene are SGHAT and FQNNGV. The CDR3 DNA is TGTGCCAGCAGCTTAGAGTCGTATAATTCACCCCTCCACTTT. Translating it yields CASSLESYNSPLHF.

The J gene is TRBJ2-1, the V gene TRBV18, with TRBD1 matching over 10 bases. Germline V gene data show CDR1 as KGHSH and CDR2 as LQKENI. This CDR3 comprises 14 residues. After removal of 3 bases from V and 6 bases from J, the junction contained 2 bases not matched to a gene. CDR3 sequence reads: CASSPGQGLNEQFF. As DNA, the CDR3 is TGTGCCAGCTCACCGGGACAGGGGCTCAATGAGCAGTTCTTC.

The chain uses TRBV6-5 and TRBJ1-2; D is undetermined. V was cut by 0 bases and J by 7 bases, with 12 bases left in between. Germline V gene lookup returns CDR1 MNHEY and CDR2 SVGAGI. The length of the CDR3 is 14 residues. CDR3 region: CASSYSNRVGGYTF. In DNA, the CDR3 is TGTGCCAGCAGTTACTCGAACCGGGTGGGTGGCTACACCTTC.

This chain connects TRBV19 to TRBJ2-5; D is possibly TRBD2 (6 bases). This CDR3 contains 14 residues. The germline V gene encodes CDR1 LNHDA and CDR2 SQIVND (reference sequence). Trimming removed 5 bases at V and 5 bases at J, with 15 bases between. The CDR3: CASSEAGVGETQYF. Here the CDR3 DNA reads TGTGCCAGTAGTGAAGCGGGCGTGGGGGAGACCCAGTACTTC.

The V gene is TRBV29-1, the J gene TRBJ2-1; D possibly corresponds to TRBD2 (6 bases). The ends were cut back, 5 bases at V and 3 bases at J, with 14 bases in the middle. The length of the CDR3 is 14 residues. Germline loops: CDR1 SQVTM, CDR2 ANQGSEA. The CDR3, as DNA: TGCAGCGTTATACCCGGGGGAGGCTACAATGAGCAGTTCTTC. Its protein product is CSVIPGGGYNEQFF.

The sample holds one count of this clone. Other DNA sequences in this specimen translate into the identical CDR3. V gene TRBV18 combines with J gene TRBJ1-1; 8 nucleotides align to TRBD1. CDR3 length: 15 residues. The germline V gene has CDR1 KGHSH and CDR2 LQKENI. The V gene end was trimmed by 3 bases and the J gene end by 0 bases; junction bases not matched to a gene: 3. The CDR3 nucleotides are TGTGCCAGCTCACCCGGGACAGGTATGAACACTGAAGCTTTCTTT. This gives the protein CASSPGTGMNTEAFF.

This chain links TRBV7-2 with TRBJ2-5; 8 nucleotides agree with TRBD1. Germline values: CDR1 SGHTA, CDR2 FQGNSA. V lost 5 bases, J lost 5 bases, and 4 bases stayed unmatched. The CDR3 is 13 amino acids. CDR3 in amino acids: CASSAQGGETQYF. As DNA, the CDR3 is TGTGCCAGCAGCGCACAGGGGGGTGAGACCCAGTACTTC.

The chain is built from TRBV6-5 and TRBJ1-5; the match to TRBD1 covers 10 bases. The germline V gene has CDR1 MNHEY and CDR2 SVGAGI. This CDR3 has 13 amino acids. V lost 10 bases and J lost 7; bases outside the gene matches: 7. CDR3 amino acids: CATKGTGAQPQHF. DNA for the CDR3: TGTGCCACCAAGGGGACAGGGGCCCAGCCCCAGCATTTT.

V and J are TRBV15 and TRBJ2-3; 9 bases match TRBD2. This CDR3 has 13 amino acids. Germline V gene lookup returns CDR1 LNHNV and CDR2 YYDKDF (reference sequence). J was trimmed by 4 bases and V by 8 bases; bases with no gene match: 4. CDR3 DNA sequence: TGTGCCACCGGTCGCGGGGGGGCAGATACGCAGTATTTT. Its protein is CATGRGGADTQYF.